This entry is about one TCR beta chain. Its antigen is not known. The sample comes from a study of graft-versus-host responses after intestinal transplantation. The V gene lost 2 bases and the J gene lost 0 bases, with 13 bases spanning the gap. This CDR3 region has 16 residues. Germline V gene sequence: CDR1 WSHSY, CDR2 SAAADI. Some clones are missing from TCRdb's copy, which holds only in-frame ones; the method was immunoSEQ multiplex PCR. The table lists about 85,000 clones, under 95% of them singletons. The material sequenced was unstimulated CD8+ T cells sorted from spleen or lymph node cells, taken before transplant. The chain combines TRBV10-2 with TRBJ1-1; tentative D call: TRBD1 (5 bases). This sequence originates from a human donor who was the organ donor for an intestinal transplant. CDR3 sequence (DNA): TGCGCCAGCAGTGAGGTCAACAGGATAATGAACACTGAAGCTTTCTTT. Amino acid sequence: CASSEVNRIMNTEAFF.